This T cell receptor (beta chain) was captured by sequencing in a study of T cells in Graves' hyperthyroidism and ophthalmopathy. Germline V gene sequence: CDR1 SGHDN, CDR2 FVKESK. The CDR3 length is 16 residues. The V end was cut by 0 bases, the J end by 0 bases, with 11 bases between. RNA transcripts yielded amplified TCR beta CDR3 regions. RT-PCR in the first round (using the HTBI primer set) targeted the TCR CDR3. TCRdb recomputed calls from the multiplex PCR reads with MiXCR, one row per CDR3 protein. Found here are some 550,000 distinct CDR3 sequences, less than 25% of them singletons; the top ten hold approximately 26%. The table lists this clonotype with many counts. In making diagnoses, clinical symptoms, serum thyroxine and TRAb, thyroid ultrasound and orbital computed tomography were all used.

The sequenced sample was blood. This clonotype was sampled from a man between 18 and 29 years old with Graves' hyperthyroidism. The chain combines TRBV14 with TRBJ1-2; TRBD1 might be the D (5 bases). The CDR3: CASSQDEQEANYGYTF. In DNA, the CDR3 is TGTGCCAGCAGCCAAGATGAACAGGAAGCTAACTATGGCTACACCTTC.